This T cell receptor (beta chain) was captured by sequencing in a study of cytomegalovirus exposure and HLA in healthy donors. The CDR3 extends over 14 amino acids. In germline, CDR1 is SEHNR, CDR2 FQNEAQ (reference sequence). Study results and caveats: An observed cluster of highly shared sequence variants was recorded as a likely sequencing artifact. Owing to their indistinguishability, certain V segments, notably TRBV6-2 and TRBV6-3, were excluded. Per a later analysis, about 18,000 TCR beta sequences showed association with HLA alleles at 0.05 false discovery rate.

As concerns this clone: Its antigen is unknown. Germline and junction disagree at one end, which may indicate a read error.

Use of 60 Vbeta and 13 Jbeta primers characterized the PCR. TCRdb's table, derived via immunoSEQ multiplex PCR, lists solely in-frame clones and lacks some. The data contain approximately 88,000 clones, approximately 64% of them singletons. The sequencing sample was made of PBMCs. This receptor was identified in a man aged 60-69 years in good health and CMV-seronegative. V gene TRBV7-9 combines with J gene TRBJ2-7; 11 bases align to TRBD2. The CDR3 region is CSSSNSGGAYEQYF. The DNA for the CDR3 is TGTTCCAGCAGCAATAGCGGGGGGGCATACGAGCAGTACTTC.